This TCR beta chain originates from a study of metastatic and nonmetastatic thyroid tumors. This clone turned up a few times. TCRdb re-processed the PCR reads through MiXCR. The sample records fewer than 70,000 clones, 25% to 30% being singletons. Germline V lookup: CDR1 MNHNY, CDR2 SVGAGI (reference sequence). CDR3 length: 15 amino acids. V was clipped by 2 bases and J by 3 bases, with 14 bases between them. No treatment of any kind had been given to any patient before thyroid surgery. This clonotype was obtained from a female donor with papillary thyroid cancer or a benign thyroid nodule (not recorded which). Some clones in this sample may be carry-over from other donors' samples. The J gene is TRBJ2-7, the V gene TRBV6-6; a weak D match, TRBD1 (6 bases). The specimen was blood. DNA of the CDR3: TGTGCCAGCAGTTACCCTACGGGACAAGGCTACGAGCAGTACTTC. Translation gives CASSYPTGQGYEQYF.